The next 28 T cell receptor beta chains were all read from a single sample in a study of CD8 T cells in Susac syndrome. cDNA came from approximately 0.5 to 1 ug RNA primed by random hexamers. TCRdb fed the immunoSEQ multiplex PCR reads into MiXCR, producing one record per CDR3 protein. The sample lists a few hundred thousand distinct CDR3 sequences; around 95% were seen once. Sample: CD4+ T cells from PBMCs. These receptors were collected from a human donor with multiple sclerosis.

In nucleotides, the CDR3 is TGTGCCACCAGCCGGGACATAGCCGTGAACACTGAAGCTTTCTTT. This codes for CATSRDIAVNTEAFF. The chain combines TRBV15 with TRBJ1-1; perhaps TRBD1 as D (6 bases). The CDR3 runs to 15 residues. V lost 5 bases and J lost 0, with 13 bases in between. Looked up from germline, CDR1 is LNHNV and CDR2 is YYDKDF (reference sequence).

This rearrangement joins TRBV11-1 to TRBJ2-7; D call uncertain. In germline, CDR1 is SGHAT, CDR2 FQDESV (reference sequence). The CDR3 is 12 residues long. V lost 6 bases, J lost 3 bases, and 9 bases lay in between. The CDR3 sequence is CASSVNRYEQYF. The CDR3, as DNA: TGTGCCAGCAGTGTGAATCGCTACGAGCAGTACTTC.

The chain recombines TRBV15 with TRBJ2-6; D is undetermined. The germline V and J ends were trimmed by 1 base and 2 bases, with 6 bases remaining between them. Germline V gives CDR1 LNHNV, CDR2 YYDKDF (reference sequence). The length of the CDR3 is 15 residues. CDR3 DNA: TGTGCCACCAGCAGAGGGTCTCCTGGGGCCAACGTCCTGACTTTC. Translation gives CATSRGSPGANVLTF.

The chain employs TRBV4-1 and TRBJ1-1, with D uncertain. Trimming pared 5 bases from V and 4 bases from J, leaving 5 bases between. This CDR3 comprises 11 residues. Germline V gives CDR1 MGHRA, CDR2 YSYEKL. CDR3 DNA: TGCGCCAGCAGCTTTCTCACTGAAGCTTTCTTT. It is translated as CASSFLTEAFF.

The chain employs TRBV20-1 and TRBJ2-3, with a weak D call TRBD2 (6 bases). Per the germline V gene, CDR1 is DFQATT and CDR2 is SNEGSKA (reference sequence). This CDR3 contains 13 residues. Trimming removed 7 bases at V and 1 base at J, with 12 bases between. CDR3: CSVYERGTDTQYF. The CDR3 DNA sequence: TGCAGTGTATACGAGCGGGGCACAGATACGCAGTATTTT.

The chain uses TRBV4-3 and TRBJ1-5, with D perhaps TRBD1 (5 bases). Trimming removed 0 bases at V and 8 bases at J, with 11 bases between. CDR1 and CDR2 from the germline V gene are LGHNA and YSLEER. The CDR3 runs 14 residues. The CDR3 nucleotides read TGCGCCAGCAGCCAAGATTTCCCGGGGGAGCCCCAGCATTTT. Translated: CASSQDFPGEPQHF.

The CDR3 loop reads CASSFRDRGVGEQFF. DNA for the CDR3: TGTGCCAGCAGCTTCCGGGACAGGGGAGTCGGTGAGCAGTTCTTC. The chain is built from TRBV5-4 and TRBJ2-1; 10 bases match TRBD1. V lost 2 bases and J lost 9; bases outside the gene matches: 8. The length of the CDR3 is 15 residues. Per the germline V gene, CDR1 is SGHNT and CDR2 is YYREEE (reference sequence).

J is TRBJ2-3 and V is TRBV29-1; D remains unclear. The V gene's germline CDR1 is SQVTM and CDR2 ANQGSEA. The CDR3 has 11 residues. V lost 7 bases, J lost 5 bases, and 10 bases lay in between. This CDR3 reads CSAGDRDTQYF. The CDR3, as DNA: TGCAGCGCCGGCGATAGAGATACGCAGTATTTT.

Only a few counts were recorded for this clonotype. The chain is built from TRBV6-5 and TRBJ2-7; 11 bases align to TRBD1. Germline-derived CDR1 and CDR2 are MNHEY and SVGAGI. After removal of 6 bases from V and 2 bases from J, the junction contained 3 bases not matched to a gene. The CDR3 covers 14 residues. The CDR3 region is CASRPGQGAYEQYF. The CDR3, as DNA: TGTGCCAGCAGGCCGGGACAGGGGGCCTACGAGCAGTACTTC.

The CDR3 here is CAISESPDSSINEQFF. In nucleotides, the CDR3 is TGTGCCATCAGTGAGTCCCCAGACTCCTCTATTAATGAGCAGTTCTTC. V is TRBV10-3 and J is TRBJ2-1, with unresolved D. The germline V gene has CDR1 ENHRY and CDR2 SYGVKD. The CDR3 loop spans 16 amino acids. Trimming took 0 bases from V and 7 from J, leaving 16 bases between them.

CDR3 DNA: TGTGCCAGCAGCCGGCGCCGGGACCCCTACGAGCAGTACTTC. Translation gives CASSRRRDPYEQYF. V is TRBV5-4 and J is TRBJ2-7; D might be TRBD1 or TRBD2, each matching 5 bases. The CDR3 sequence is 14 residues long. CDR1 is SGHNT, CDR2 YYREEE, per germline (reference sequence). V lost 4 bases to trimming and J lost 2 bases, with 13 bases between them.

The genes are TRBV27 and TRBJ2-3; unclear D gene. The CDR3 contains 13 residues. Germline assignment: CDR1 MNHEY and CDR2 SMNVEV (reference sequence). The ends were cut back, 10 bases at V and 7 bases at J, with 18 bases in the middle. The DNA for the CDR3 is TGTGCCACCGAGACGGGTCGTCGAAATACGCAGTATTTT. It encodes CATETGRRNTQYF.

This clonotype has more than one count but fewer than ten. This chain joins TRBV19 and TRBJ2-7; D possibly corresponds to TRBD2 (5 bases). This CDR3 contains 13 residues. The ends were cut back, 5 bases at V and 4 bases at J, with 12 bases in the middle. CDR1 LNHDA and CDR2 SQIVND come from the germline V gene (reference sequence). CDR3 sequence: CASSEGRGYEQYV. The CDR3 coding sequence is TGTGCCAGTAGTGAGGGTCGGGGTTACGAGCAGTACGTC.

The rearrangement uses TRBV2 and TRBJ1-4, with TRBD1 as a possible D gene (6 bases). CDR1 is SNHLY, CDR2 FYNNEI, per germline. Trimming took 7 bases from V and 4 from J, leaving 13 bases between them. CDR3 length: 14 amino acids. The CDR3 region has the DNA TGTGCCAGCAATACACAGGGCTATAATGAAAAACTGTTTTTT. Protein: CASNTQGYNEKLFF.

This chain joins TRBV7-9 and TRBJ1-6; 7 positions agree with TRBD1. The CDR3 loop spans 14 amino acids. V was clipped by 5 bases and J by 14 bases; unmatched bases: 12. The germline V gene encodes CDR1 SEHNR and CDR2 FQNEAQ (reference sequence). The CDR3 bases are TGTGCCAGCAGCCTGGGACAGACCAAAGGGGCCCTCCACTTT. Its protein is CASSLGQTKGALHF.

The V gene is TRBV4-2, the J gene TRBJ2-5, with TRBD2 identical over 11 bases. Unmatched junction bases numbered 10, after V lost 1 base and J lost 3 bases. The CDR3 runs 18 residues. Germline assignment: CDR1 LGHNA and CDR2 YNFKEQ. This chain's CDR3 is CASSQVPGLAGGEETQYF. The CDR3 DNA reads TGTGCCAGCAGCCAAGTCCCCGGGCTAGCGGGGGGCGAAGAGACCCAGTACTTC.

The chain combines TRBV12-3 or TRBV12-4 with TRBJ2-1; 12 bases match TRBD1. The CDR3 extends over 17 amino acids. V lost 0 bases and J lost 7; bases outside the gene matches: 7. The CDR3 region has the DNA TGTGCCAGCAGTTTAGCGCTGGGGACAGGGGGCTGGAATGAGCAGTTCTTC. Translating it yields CASSLALGTGGWNEQFF.

This chain's CDR3 is CSVTLRDSGELFF. The CDR3 DNA sequence: TGCAGCGTGACCCTCAGGGATAGCGGGGAGCTGTTTTTT. This sequence joins TRBV29-1 and TRBJ2-2; TRBD1 might be the D (5 bases). This CDR3 has 13 residues. Germline assignment: CDR1 SQVTM and CDR2 ANQGSEA. Trimming took 6 bases from V and 7 from J, leaving 15 bases between them.

The chain uses TRBV9 and TRBJ2-7; D may be TRBD1 (6 bases). Deletions cut 4 bases from V and 2 bases from J, with 13 bases between. Germline loops: CDR1 SGDLS, CDR2 YYNGEE. The CDR3 is 14 residues long. CDR3 sequence: CASSPQGTTYEQYF. DNA of the CDR3: TGTGCCAGCAGCCCACAGGGTACCACCTACGAGCAGTACTTC.

V usage is TRBV6-5 and J usage is TRBJ1-6; a possible D gene is TRBD1 (5 bases). V was cut by 8 bases and J by 9 bases, with 14 bases left in between. CDR1 is MNHEY and CDR2 is SVGAGI in the germline V gene. The CDR3 contains 13 residues. CDR3 loop: CASGDSGVSPLHF. Written as DNA, the CDR3 is TGTGCCAGCGGTGACAGCGGGGTTTCACCCCTCCACTTT.

The V and J genes are TRBV5-4 and TRBJ2-2; D gene ambiguous. CDR1 and CDR2 (germline): SGHNT, YYREEE (reference sequence). Trimming removed 4 bases from V and 7 bases from J, with 8 bases in between. This CDR3 spans 12 amino acids. Here the CDR3 DNA reads TGTGCCAGCAGCCCCCAGCTCGGGGAGCTGTTTTTT. It is translated as CASSPQLGELFF. The whole variable domain, remainder taken from reference TRBV5-4 and TRBJ2-2, is ETGVTQSPTHLIKTRGQQVTLRCSSQSGHNTVSWYQQALGQGPQFIFQYYREEENGRGNFPPRFSGLQFPNYSSELNVNALELDDSALYLCASSPQLGELFFGEGSRLTVL.

This clonotype was picked up one time. This chain uses TRBV24-1 with TRBJ2-1, with 7 bases identical to TRBD2. In germline, CDR1 is KGHDR, CDR2 SFDVKD. The CDR3 consists of 15 residues. V lost 3 bases, J lost 3 bases, and 4 bases stayed unmatched. CDR3: CATSDPGGRYNEQFF. The CDR3 coding sequence is TGTGCCACCAGTGATCCGGGGGGACGCTACAATGAGCAGTTCTTC.

The chain has TRBV20-1 and TRBJ1-1; D unclear. V lost 4 bases, J lost 0 bases, and 15 bases lay in between. The CDR3 length is 15 residues. Per the germline V gene, CDR1 is DFQATT and CDR2 is SNEGSKA (reference sequence). CDR3 region: CSAIRPPDMNTEAFF. Here the CDR3 DNA reads TGCAGTGCTATTAGACCGCCCGACATGAACACTGAAGCTTTCTTT.

The table lists this clonotype with a count of one. V usage is TRBV5-4 and J usage is TRBJ1-1; no clear D. CDR3 size: 13 residues. Germline values: CDR1 SGHNT, CDR2 YYREEE (reference sequence). Trimming cost V 4 bases and J 1 base, with 8 bases left between them. Here the CDR3 DNA reads TGTGCCAGCAGCGGTATGGAGAACACTGAAGCTTTCTTT. Its translation: CASSGMENTEAFF.

The J gene is TRBJ1-2, the V gene TRBV29-1; D ambiguous. Trimming removed 7 bases at V and 3 bases at J, with 21 bases between. Germline V lookup: CDR1 SQVTM, CDR2 ANQGSEA. The CDR3 length is 15 residues. The CDR3 here is CSAGGWSPGHYGYTF. The CDR3 DNA is TGCAGCGCGGGAGGCTGGTCCCCCGGCCACTATGGCTACACCTTC.

The chain couples TRBV5-4 to TRBJ1-2, with D maybe TRBD1 (6 bases). Germline V gives CDR1 SGHNT, CDR2 YYREEE (reference sequence). V was cut by 1 base and J by 6 bases, with 10 bases left in between. This CDR3 is 13 amino acids long. The DNA of the CDR3 is TGTGCCAGCAGCTTGCAGGGGATCCATGGCTACACCTTC. Amino acids: CASSLQGIHGYTF.

This rearrangement joins TRBV5-1 to TRBJ2-1; a possible D gene is TRBD1 (6 bases). Germline-derived CDR1 and CDR2 are SGHRS and YFSETQ. V shed 1 base and J shed 8 bases, with 22 bases lying between them. The CDR3 totals 17 residues. This CDR3 reads CASSLPVDGGSGDEQFF. For the CDR3, the DNA is TGCGCCAGCAGCTTGCCGGTGGATGGGGGCTCCGGCGATGAGCAGTTCTTC.

V is TRBV29-1 and J is TRBJ1-2; 10 nucleotides agree with TRBD1. CDR1 is SQVTM and CDR2 is ANQGSEA in the germline V gene. The CDR3 extends over 14 amino acids. Trimming cost V 4 bases and J 4 bases; bases outside gene matches: 6. The CDR3 bases are TGCAGCGTTGTGGGGAGGACAGGGGGCTATGGCTACACCTTC. Residues: CSVVGRTGGYGYTF.